This entry features one T cell receptor beta chain sequence. Its binding antigen is unknown. There are no base qualities to consult, and no much larger clone falls within one base. The protocol used for the library was the immunoSEQ multiplex PCR assay. DNA from the cultured, isolated CD4+ T cells was subjected to TCR beta CDR3 sequencing. Per the authors' processing: Non-productive TCR sequences were discarded, and reads were trimmed to the CDR3 region, with only CDR3s of 7 or more amino acids retained. Antigen-specific clonotypes were identified with the MANAFEST web app by comparing expansion in peptide wells against reference cultures. To count as positive, a clone had to show expansion at FDR<0.05 compared with the reference and with all other wells, an odds ratio above 5, and a frequency above 0.1% in two replicate wells. A clonotype was called cross-reactive if it was significantly expanded both in SARS-CoV-2 spike wells and in at least one common cold coronavirus spike condition. Using the stringdist R package, CDR3 similarity was measured by Levenshtein distance, and unrooted trees were constructed with ape in R 3.6.1. This is the immuneACCESS table as TCRdb keeps it, with only in-frame sequences that have V and J called. A part of the clones is gone; compared with another copy, unresolved V genes explain less than half, and the rest is unexplained. That table furnishes V, J and clone size, whereas the DNA furnished D and trimming. The sample has 40,000 to 50,000 clones on record, 75% of them singletons. The top ten constitute roughly 29% of the sample.

The data derive from a study of vaccination effects on CD4 cells after COVID-19 (dated 2022 in TCRdb). General notes on the study: Two doses of either the BNT162b2 or the mRNA-1273 mRNA SARS-CoV-2 vaccine were administered to participants. Pre-vaccine samples were drawn from two convalescent patients 16 days and one week before the first dose, at 142 and 148 days after COVID-19 diagnosis. In both COVID-19 convalescent patients and infection-naive vaccine recipients, the study compared SARS-CoV-2 spike-specific CD4+ TCR repertoires from before mRNA vaccination with those from after it. The full study included 9 to 10 COVID-19 convalescent patients and several SARS-CoV-2-naive healthy vaccine recipients. The Oncomine TCR Beta short-read assay on an Illumina iSeq 100 was used to sequence cultures from other donors in the study.

In the ViraFEST assay, PBMC were stimulated with viral peptide pools, and TCR sequencing was then used to find antigen-specific CD4+ T cell clonotypes based on their expansion. After 10 to 11 days of culture, CD4+ T cells were isolated with the EasySep CD4+ T cell isolation kit. PCR-confirmed SARS-CoV-2 infection had occurred in convalescent patients between March and December 2020, before the Alpha, Beta and Delta variants emerged in the United States. A few million PBMC per well were cultured with 9 to 10 ug/ml peptides in IMDM containing 5% human AB serum, approximately 10 IU/ml IL-2 and gentamicin. On days 3 and 7, half of the culture medium was replaced with fresh IL-2-containing medium. Unless noted otherwise, every peptide stimulation condition was cultured in triplicate wells. PBMC were separated from whole blood using Ficoll-Paque Plus gradient centrifugation and were then either cryopreserved at -140C or used fresh. The QIAamp micro DNA kit was used to extract genomic DNA from the cultured CD4+ T cells.

V loses 3 bases, J loses 5 bases, and the germline ends lie 17 bases apart. Including cysteine and phenylalanine, the CDR3 has 15 amino acids. Solely the CDR3 DNA is kept, with 45 bases framed from the first base. CDR1 and CDR2 are read off the germline V gene as KGHSH and LQKENI. Study-level results and caveats: The study was limited by a small number of convalescent patients, and early post-infection timepoints were lacking. For convalescent patients, new clones induced by the vaccine made up most of the post-vaccine spike-reactive repertoire, and these new clones were largely distinct from the clones induced by infection. Both infection-induced and vaccine-induced clones contracted markedly at late post-vaccination timepoints, which is consistent with waning T cell responses.

The TCR originated in a human donor who had a prior SARS-CoV-2 infection. The V gene is TRBV18 and the J gene is TRBJ2-7; the best D guess is TRBD1, with 5 bases matching. This material consisted of CD4+ T cells from PBMCs cultured with a peptide pool, taken before COVID-19 vaccination. The DNA is TGTGCCAGCTCACCTGTACAGGTTGGGAATCACGAGCAGTACTTC. Translated, it reads CASSPVQVGNHEQYF.